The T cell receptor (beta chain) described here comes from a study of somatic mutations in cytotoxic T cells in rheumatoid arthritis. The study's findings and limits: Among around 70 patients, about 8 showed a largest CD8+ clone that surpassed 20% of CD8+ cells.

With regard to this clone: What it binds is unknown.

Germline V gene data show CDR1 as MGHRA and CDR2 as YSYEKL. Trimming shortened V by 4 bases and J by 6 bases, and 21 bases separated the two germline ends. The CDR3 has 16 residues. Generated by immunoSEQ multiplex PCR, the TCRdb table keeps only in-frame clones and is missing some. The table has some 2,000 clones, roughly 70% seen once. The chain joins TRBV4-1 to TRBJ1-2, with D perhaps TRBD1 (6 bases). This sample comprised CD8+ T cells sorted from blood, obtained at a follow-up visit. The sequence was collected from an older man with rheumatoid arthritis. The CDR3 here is CASSLVFMGDINGYTF. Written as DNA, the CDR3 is TGCGCCAGCAGCCTCGTATTCATGGGGGACATCAATGGCTACACCTTC.